These T cell receptor beta chains were read from a single sample in a study of response to subunit inactivated influenza vaccine. Each CDR3 protein is one row after TCRdb ran MiXCR on the RT-PCR reads. The table has hundreds of thousands of distinct CDR3 sequences, 25% seen once. The specimen comprised CD4+ T cells sorted from PBMCs, sampled 4 to 6 days after vaccination. The receptors were gathered from a man over 45 who received an inactivated influenza vaccine. Each CDR3 is given with its conserved first and last residue. A D gene is named only where the DNA matches it firmly. For some rows the clone size is stated as once, few or many, or as a class when expanded; others skip it.

d_call,j_call,clone_size,v_call,cdr3_nt,cdr3_aa
NA,TRBJ2-3,NA,TRBV7-2,TGTGCCAGCAGCTTATGGTCCCTGAGCACAGATACGCAGTATTTT,CASSLWSLSTDTQYF
NA,TRBJ2-3,few,TRBV18,TGTGCCAGCCGTGAGGGGGTCACAGATACGCAGTATTTT,CASREGVTDTQYF
NA,TRBJ2-1,NA,TRBV29-1,TGCAGCGTTGAAGCGGCGGCCAATGAGCAGTTCTTC,CSVEAAANEQFF
NA,TRBJ2-5,many,TRBV20-1,TGCAGTGCTAGGGGGGCAGGGGAGACCCAGTACTTC,CSARGAGETQYF
NA,TRBJ2-7,few,TRBV20-1,TGCAGTGCTACGTGGGGGTCGGGCTACGAGCAGTACTTC,CSATWGSGYEQYF
NA,TRBJ2-6,NA,TRBV27,TGTGCCAGCAGTCTAGGACCTCAGGGGAGGGCCAACGTCCTGACTTTC,CASSLGPQGRANVLTF
NA,TRBJ1-6,NA,TRBV20-1,TGCAGTGCTAGAGTCGGAGGCGCCTATAATTCACCCCTCCACTTT,CSARVGGAYNSPLHF
NA,TRBJ2-1,NA,TRBV20-1,TGCTGTGCTAGCGACAGGAGGGGGAGTAGGTACAATGAGCAGTTCTTC,CCASDRRGSRYNEQFF
TRBD1,TRBJ1-6,NA,TRBV12-3/TRBV12-4,TGTGCCAGCAGTAACGGACAGGGCACCCTCCACTTT,CASSNGQGTLHF
NA,TRBJ2-3,few,TRBV4-1,TGCGCCAGCAGCCAAGATGTAGGGAGTGGCACAGATACGCAGTATTTT,CASSQDVGSGTDTQYF
NA,TRBJ2-6,few,TRBV3-1,TGTGCATCCGGGGCCAACGTCCTGACTTTC,CASGANVLTF
NA,TRBJ2-5,NA,TRBV29-1,TGCAGCGTTGAGGGACGGCGGGCGGAGACCCAGTACTTC,CSVEGRRAETQYF
NA,TRBJ2-2,few,TRBV3-1,TGTGCCAGCAGCCAATATAAGGGCGGGGAGCTGTTTTTT,CASSQYKGGELFF
NA,TRBJ1-1,few,TRBV29-1,TGCAGCGTTGTAGCGACAGGTTCTAACACTGAAGCTTTCTTT,CSVVATGSNTEAFF
TRBD1,TRBJ2-6,NA,TRBV10-3,TGTGCCACAGGGGGTGGGGCCTCTGGGGCCAACGTCCTGACTTTC,CATGGGASGANVLTF
NA,TRBJ1-1,NA,TRBV7-8,TGTGCCAGCAGCTTAGCCTGGGGGGGGGATACTGAAGCTTTCTTT,CASSLAWGGDTEAFF
NA,TRBJ2-5,NA,TRBV7-2,TGTGCCAGCAGCTTAGACAGAAAGGAGACCCAGTACTTC,CASSLDRKETQYF
NA,TRBJ1-2,few,TRBV14,TGTGCCAGCAGCCAAGGAGACACTTATGCCTATGGCTACACCTTC,CASSQGDTYAYGYTF
TRBD1,TRBJ2-5,NA,TRBV19,TGTGCCAGTAGGGAGACAGGGTCGGACAAGACCCAGTACTTC,CASRETGSDKTQYF
NA,TRBJ2-7,many,TRBV12-3/TRBV12-4,TGTGCCAGCAGAGGCAGCTCCTACGAGCAGTACTTC,CASRGSSYEQYF
NA,TRBJ1-3,NA,TRBV18,TGTGCCAGCTCACCGAACACAGCAAGCTCTGGAAACACCATATATTTT,CASSPNTASSGNTIYF
NA,TRBJ2-3,NA,TRBV2,TGTGCCGGTGCCACAGATACGCAGTATTTT,CAGATDTQYF
TRBD1,TRBJ1-5,many,TRBV5-1,TGCGCCAGCAGCTTGACAGGGGTGGGCCAGCCCCAGCATTTT,CASSLTGVGQPQHF
TRBD2,TRBJ2-5,few,TRBV20-1,TGCAGTGCTAGAGCCCCTGGGGGGGCCCAGTACTTC,CSARAPGGAQYF
TRBD2,TRBJ2-5,few,TRBV20-1,TGCAGTTCTCTTGGGCGGGGGCAAGAGACCCAGTACTTC,CSSLGRGQETQYF
NA,TRBJ2-1,few,TRBV5-1,TGCGCCAGCAGCCTGACCGGGAATCAATACAATGAGCAGTTCTTC,CASSLTGNQYNEQFF
TRBD2,TRBJ2-3,few,TRBV29-1,TGCAGCGTAGCGACTAGCGGGAGCAGCACAGATACGCAGTATTTT,CSVATSGSSTDTQYF
NA,TRBJ2-1,few,TRBV5-1,TGCGCCAGCAGCTTGGGTCTCTCTTATTCCTACAATGAGCAGTTCTTC,CASSLGLSYSYNEQFF
TRBD1,TRBJ1-5,NA,TRBV20-1,TGCAGTGCTATAGCAGGGGGAACCAGCAATCAGCCCCAGCATTTT,CSAIAGGTSNQPQHF
TRBD1,TRBJ1-2,NA,TRBV7-2,TGTGCCAGCAGCTGGGGACAGGTCCAGAACTATGGCTACACCTTC,CASSWGQVQNYGYTF
TRBD1,TRBJ2-7,NA,TRBV24-1,TGTGCCACCAGTGACCCGGGACAGGGAAGTACCGAGCAGTACTTC,CATSDPGQGSTEQYF
TRBD2,TRBJ2-1,NA,TRBV28,TGTGCCAGCAGTTTCTCTAGCGGGAAGAATGAGCAGTTCTTC,CASSFSSGKNEQFF
TRBD2,TRBJ2-4,few,TRBV6-2/TRBV6-3,TGTGCCAGCATCCCGGGGGAGGGCCTGGCGGCCAAAAACATTCAGTACTTC,CASIPGEGLAAKNIQYF
NA,TRBJ2-3,many,TRBV5-1,TGCGCCAGCAGCTACGCGTGGGCAGATACGCAGTATTTT,CASSYAWADTQYF
NA,TRBJ1-1,NA,TRBV10-2,TGCGCCAGCAGTGACAGGCGAACTTCTGAAGCTTTCTTT,CASSDRRTSEAFF
NA,TRBJ2-1,few,TRBV28,TGTGCCAGCAGGGGAACGGGATACAATGAGCAGTTCTTC,CASRGTGYNEQFF
NA,TRBJ2-7,NA,TRBV29-1,TGCAGCGTTGAGGTTGGCAGTCGGGGCGAGCAGTACTTC,CSVEVGSRGEQYF
NA,TRBJ2-7,few,TRBV7-2,TGTGCCAGCAGTTCCACCGGGACTCTTAATCCGGAGCAGTACTTC,CASSSTGTLNPEQYF
NA,TRBJ1-2,few,TRBV28,TGTGCCAGCAGCCCATCGGAGAACTATGGCTACACCTTC,CASSPSENYGYTF
TRBD2,TRBJ2-3,NA,TRBV20-1,TGCAGTGCCACGCGAGGGGTAGCGGGGGGGAGGGATACGCAGTATTTT,CSATRGVAGGRDTQYF
TRBD1,TRBJ2-3,NA,TRBV24-1,TGTGCCACCAGTGGACTTGAGGGACAGGGGACGCAGTATTTT,CATSGLEGQGTQYF
TRBD2,TRBJ2-3,few,TRBV20-1,TGCAGTGCTAGTCGGGCTAGCGGGGGTTATAGCACAGATACGCAGTATTTT,CSASRASGGYSTDTQYF
NA,TRBJ2-5,NA,TRBV18,TGTGCCAGCTCACCACCTGGGCAACCCAATGAAGAGACCCAGTACTTC,CASSPPGQPNEETQYF
TRBD2,TRBJ2-3,few,TRBV6-2/TRBV6-3,TGTGCCAGCACCGGACTAGCGGGAGCAGGATCAGATACGCAGTATTTT,CASTGLAGAGSDTQYF
NA,TRBJ2-7,NA,TRBV5-6,TGTGCCAGCAGCTTGATTGGGTTTAAGGAGCAGTACTTC,CASSLIGFKEQYF
NA,TRBJ2-1,once,TRBV5-1,TGCGCCAGCAGCAGGGACGGCCCCTCCTACAATGAGCAGTTCTTC,CASSRDGPSYNEQFF
NA,TRBJ2-1,few,TRBV21-1,TGTGCCAGCAGCCACGTAGCGGGAGTTTCCTACAATGAGCAGTTCTTC,CASSHVAGVSYNEQFF
NA,TRBJ1-2,few,TRBV6-5,TGTGCCAGCAGTTACTCGAGAGACTTAGGTAGTACCTTC,CASSYSRDLGSTF
TRBD2,TRBJ2-3,few,TRBV7-3,TGTGCCAGCAGCTCTAGCGGGACCAAGGGAGATACGCAGTATTTT,CASSSSGTKGDTQYF